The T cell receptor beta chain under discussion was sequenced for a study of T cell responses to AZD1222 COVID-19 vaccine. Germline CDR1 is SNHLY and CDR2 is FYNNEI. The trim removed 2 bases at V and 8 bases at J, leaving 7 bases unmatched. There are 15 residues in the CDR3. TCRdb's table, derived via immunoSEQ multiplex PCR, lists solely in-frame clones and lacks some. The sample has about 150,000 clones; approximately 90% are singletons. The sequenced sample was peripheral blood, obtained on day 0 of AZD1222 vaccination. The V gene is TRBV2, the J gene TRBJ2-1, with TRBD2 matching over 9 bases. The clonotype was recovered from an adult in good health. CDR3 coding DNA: TGTGCCAGCAGTGAACATGGCGGGGGGGCGTATGAGCAGTTCTTC. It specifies CASSEHGGGAYEQFF.